Listed below are T cell receptor beta chains from one sample, sequenced in a study of T cells in Graves' hyperthyroidism and ophthalmopathy. TCRdb reanalysed the multiplex PCR reads using MiXCR and keeps one entry per CDR3 protein. The table lists approximately 700,000 distinct CDR3 sequences, just under 45% of them singletons, with 7% to 7.5% in the top ten. Sequencing used peripheral blood or thyroid tissue (not recorded which). The receptor set was obtained from an adult man with Graves' disease, either hyperthyroidism or ophthalmopathy (not recorded which). The CDR3 runs from the conserved cysteine through the conserved F or W. The D gene is left open where the match is weak. Where a row states a size, it is once, few, many or the class of an expanded clone; other rows omit it.

size: few
V: TRBV12-3/TRBV12-4
D: -
CDR3: CASSLNLDEKLFF

size: many
V: TRBV2
D: -
CDR3: CASSPSWTDNYEQYF

size: many
V: TRBV7-2
D: -
CDR3: CASNHYTNTEAFF

size: few
V: TRBV12-3/TRBV12-4
D: -
CDR3: CASSLSGTGEQYF

size: few
V: TRBV7-9
D: TRBD1
CDR3: CASSLEGTGDQAFF

size: -
V: TRBV20-1
D: TRBD1
CDR3: CSARYGRTGDPYEQYF

size: -
V: TRBV24-1
D: -
CDR3: CATSDLQMGGQYF

size: few
V: TRBV10-3
D: -
CDR3: CAISERTDTRQHF

size: once
V: TRBV5-1
D: TRBD1
CDR3: CASSSSNPGQGNSPLHF

size: many
V: TRBV29-1
D: -
CDR3: CSTYDGNTGELFF

size: -
V: TRBV2
D: -
CDR3: CASDGGSNQPQHF

size: many
V: TRBV29-1
D: -
CDR3: CSVGETGGYTF

size: -
V: TRBV10-3
D: -
CDR3: CAIASAGANYGYTF

size: -
V: TRBV7-9
D: TRBD1
CDR3: CASSREPGQGLGYTF

size: -
V: TRBV15
D: TRBD2
CDR3: CATAGTSGVSYNEQFF

size: -
V: TRBV7-6
D: TRBD1
CDR3: CASSLAAGQGPWGYTF

size: -
V: TRBV10-3
D: TRBD1
CDR3: CAISPQGGYGYTF

size: few
V: TRBV5-6
D: -
CDR3: CASSLYGQANYGYTF

size: many
V: TRBV24-1
D: TRBD1
CDR3: CATSEPGQGEETQYF

size: many
V: TRBV2
D: -
CDR3: CASRGQQNTEAFF

size: many
V: TRBV29-1
D: -
CDR3: CSVELGVVQEKLFF

size: -
V: TRBV2
D: TRBD1
CDR3: CASSERTGAQETQHF

size: few
V: TRBV29-1
D: -
CDR3: CSVYAGTRSKYGYTF

size: once
V: TRBV20-1
D: TRBD1
CDR3: CSARTGGFYEQYF

size: -
V: TRBV7-9
D: TRBD1
CDR3: CASGSETGFMNTEAFF

size: -
V: TRBV12-3/TRBV12-4
D: -
CDR3: CASSLDRSEAFF

size: many
V: TRBV7-9
D: TRBD1
CDR3: CASSQQGAGQPQHF

size: many
V: TRBV2
D: TRBD1
CDR3: CASTGTDTEKLFF

size: many
V: TRBV7-9
D: -
CDR3: CASSLMGQSNSPLHF

size: -
V: TRBV4-1
D: -
CDR3: CASSQSIGSYEQYF

size: -
V: TRBV25-1
D: -
CDR3: CASSARRGSGYGYTF

size: few
V: TRBV19
D: -
CDR3: CASTMDGKKNSPLHF

size: once
V: TRBV7-9
D: -
CDR3: CAWGRDLHQPQHF

size: -
V: TRBV7-9
D: -
CDR3: CASSSGSASIGEKLFF

size: -
V: TRBV20-1
D: TRBD2
CDR3: CSARMIAGVGETQYF

size: -
V: TRBV7-8
D: -
CDR3: CATQGSGYTF

size: -
V: TRBV24-1
D: -
CDR3: CASRTGGPAPGANVLTF

size: -
V: TRBV6-1
D: -
CDR3: CASSPAGWDQPQHF

size: few
V: TRBV10-3
D: -
CDR3: CASSYTNQETQYF

size: -
V: TRBV25-1
D: TRBD2
CDR3: CASSAPAGGNYEQYF

size: -
V: TRBV20-1
D: -
CDR3: CSARVSGGKRLISYEQYF

size: -
V: TRBV7-8
D: TRBD2
CDR3: CASSPQAGGMRGETQYF

size: few
V: TRBV14
D: TRBD2
CDR3: CASSLTRAGANEQYF

size: many
V: TRBV7-2
D: -
CDR3: CASTTGSGANVLTF

size: -
V: TRBV14
D: TRBD1
CDR3: CASSQLTGGLNTEAFF